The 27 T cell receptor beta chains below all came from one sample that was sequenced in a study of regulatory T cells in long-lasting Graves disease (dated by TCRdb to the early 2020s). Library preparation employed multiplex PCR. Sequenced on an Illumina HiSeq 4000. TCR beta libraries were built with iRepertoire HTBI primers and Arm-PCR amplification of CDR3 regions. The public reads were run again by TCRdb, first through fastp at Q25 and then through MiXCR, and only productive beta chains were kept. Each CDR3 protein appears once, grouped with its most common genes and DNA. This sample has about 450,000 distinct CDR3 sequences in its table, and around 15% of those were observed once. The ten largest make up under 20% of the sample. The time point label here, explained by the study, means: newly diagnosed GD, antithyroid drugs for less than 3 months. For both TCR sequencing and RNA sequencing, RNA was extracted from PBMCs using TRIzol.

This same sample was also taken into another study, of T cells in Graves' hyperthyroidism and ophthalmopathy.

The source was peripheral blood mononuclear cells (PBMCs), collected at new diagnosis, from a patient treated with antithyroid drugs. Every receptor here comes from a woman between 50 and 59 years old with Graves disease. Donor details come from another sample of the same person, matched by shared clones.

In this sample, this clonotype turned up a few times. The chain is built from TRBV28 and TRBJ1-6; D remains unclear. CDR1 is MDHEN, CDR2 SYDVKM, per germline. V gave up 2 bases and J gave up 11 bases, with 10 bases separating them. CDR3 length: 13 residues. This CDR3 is CASSLARRPPLHF. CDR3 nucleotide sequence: TGTGCCAGCAGTTTAGCCCGGCGGCCACCCCTCCACTTT. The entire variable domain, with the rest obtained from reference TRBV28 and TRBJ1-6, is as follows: DVKVTQSSRYLVKRTGEKVFLECVQDMDHENMFWYRQDPGLGLRLIYFSYDVKMKEKGDIPEGYSVSREKKERFSLILESASTNQTSMYLCASSLARRPPLHFGNGTRLTVT.

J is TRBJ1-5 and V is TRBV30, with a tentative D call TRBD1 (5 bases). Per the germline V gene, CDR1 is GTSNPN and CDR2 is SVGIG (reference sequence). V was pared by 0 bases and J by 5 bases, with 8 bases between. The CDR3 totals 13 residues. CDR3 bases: TGTGCCTGGAGTGTGGACATGGATCAGCCCCAGCATTTT. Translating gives CAWSVDMDQPQHF.

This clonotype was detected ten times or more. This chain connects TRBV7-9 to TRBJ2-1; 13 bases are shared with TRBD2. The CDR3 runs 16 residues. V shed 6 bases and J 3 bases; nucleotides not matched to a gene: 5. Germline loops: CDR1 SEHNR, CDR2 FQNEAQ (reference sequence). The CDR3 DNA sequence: TGTGCCAGCAGTTGGACTAGCGGGAGATTCTACAATGAGCAGTTCTTC. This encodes CASSWTSGRFYNEQFF.

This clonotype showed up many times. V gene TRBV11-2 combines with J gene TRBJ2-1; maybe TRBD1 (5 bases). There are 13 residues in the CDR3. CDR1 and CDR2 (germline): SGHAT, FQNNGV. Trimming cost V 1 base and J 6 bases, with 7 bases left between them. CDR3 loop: CASSLGQTNEQFF. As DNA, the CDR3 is TGTGCCAGCAGCTTAGGACAGACCAATGAGCAGTTCTTC.

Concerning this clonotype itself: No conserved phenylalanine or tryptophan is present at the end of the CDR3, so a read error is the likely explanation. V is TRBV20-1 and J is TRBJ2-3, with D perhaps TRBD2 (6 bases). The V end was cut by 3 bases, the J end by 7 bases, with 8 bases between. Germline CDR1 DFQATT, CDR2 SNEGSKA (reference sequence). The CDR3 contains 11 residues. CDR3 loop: CSASGSNTQYY. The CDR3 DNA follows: TGCAGTGCTAGCGGGAGCAATACGCAGTATTAT.

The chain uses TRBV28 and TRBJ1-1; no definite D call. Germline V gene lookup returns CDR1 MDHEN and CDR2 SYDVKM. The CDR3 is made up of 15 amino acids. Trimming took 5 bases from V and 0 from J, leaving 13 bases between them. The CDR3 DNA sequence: TGTGCCAGCAGTCATCGGAAGATCCTGAACACTGAAGCTTTCTTT. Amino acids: CASSHRKILNTEAFF.

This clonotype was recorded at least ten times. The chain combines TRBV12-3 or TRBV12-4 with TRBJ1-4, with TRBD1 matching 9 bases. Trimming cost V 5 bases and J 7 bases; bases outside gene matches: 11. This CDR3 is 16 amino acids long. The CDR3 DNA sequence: TGTGCCAGCAGTGACTCGTCACAGGGGGCGGGTGAAAAACTGTTTTTT. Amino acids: CASSDSSQGAGEKLFF.

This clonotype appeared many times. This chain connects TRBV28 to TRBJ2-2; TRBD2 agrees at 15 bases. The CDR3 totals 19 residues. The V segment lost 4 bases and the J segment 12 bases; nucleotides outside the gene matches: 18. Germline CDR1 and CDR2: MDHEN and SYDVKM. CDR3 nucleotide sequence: TGTGCCAGCAGTTCCAAGTGGACTAGCGGGAGGGCCCGGAGGTTAAAGCTGTTTTTT. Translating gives CASSSKWTSGRARRLKLFF.

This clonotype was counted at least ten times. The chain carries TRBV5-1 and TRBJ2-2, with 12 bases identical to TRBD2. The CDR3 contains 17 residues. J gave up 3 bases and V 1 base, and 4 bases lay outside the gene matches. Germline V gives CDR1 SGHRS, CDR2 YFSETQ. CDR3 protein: CASSLLLAGGHTGELFF. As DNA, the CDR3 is TGCGCCAGCAGCTTGCTACTAGCGGGAGGTCACACCGGGGAGCTGTTTTTT.

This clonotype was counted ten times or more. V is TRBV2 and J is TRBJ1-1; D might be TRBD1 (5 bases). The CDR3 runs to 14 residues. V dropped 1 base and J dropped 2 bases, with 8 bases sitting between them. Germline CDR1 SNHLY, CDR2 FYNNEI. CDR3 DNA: TGTGCCAGCAGTGAAGTTGGGGCCAACACTGAAGCTTTCTTT. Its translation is CASSEVGANTEAFF.

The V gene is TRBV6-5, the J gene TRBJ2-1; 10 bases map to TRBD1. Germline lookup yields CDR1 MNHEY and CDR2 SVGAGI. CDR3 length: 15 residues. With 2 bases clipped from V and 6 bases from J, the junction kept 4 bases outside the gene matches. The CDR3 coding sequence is TGTGCCAGCAGTTACCCCGGGACAGGGGTCAATGAGCAGTTCTTC. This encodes CASSYPGTGVNEQFF.

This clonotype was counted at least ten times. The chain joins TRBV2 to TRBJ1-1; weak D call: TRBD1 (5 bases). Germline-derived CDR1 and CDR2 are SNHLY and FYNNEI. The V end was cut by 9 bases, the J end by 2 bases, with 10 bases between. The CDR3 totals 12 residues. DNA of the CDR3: TGTGCCAGGCCAGGGATTAACACTGAAGCTTTCTTT. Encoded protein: CARPGINTEAFF.

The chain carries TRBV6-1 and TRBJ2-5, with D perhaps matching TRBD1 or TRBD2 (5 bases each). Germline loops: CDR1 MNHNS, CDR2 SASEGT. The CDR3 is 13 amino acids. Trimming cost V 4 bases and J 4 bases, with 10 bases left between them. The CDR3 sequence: CASSGGWGETQYF. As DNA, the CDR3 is TGTGCCAGCAGTGGGGGGTGGGGAGAGACCCAGTACTTC.

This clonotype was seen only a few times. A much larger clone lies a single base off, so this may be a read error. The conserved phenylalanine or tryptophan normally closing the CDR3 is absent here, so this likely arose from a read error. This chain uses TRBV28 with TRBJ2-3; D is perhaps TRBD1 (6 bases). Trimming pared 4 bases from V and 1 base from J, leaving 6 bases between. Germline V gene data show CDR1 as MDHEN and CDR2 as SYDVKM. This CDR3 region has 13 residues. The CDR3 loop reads CASSSGGTDTQYL. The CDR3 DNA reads TGTGCCAGCAGTTCAGGGGGCACAGATACGCAGTATCTT.

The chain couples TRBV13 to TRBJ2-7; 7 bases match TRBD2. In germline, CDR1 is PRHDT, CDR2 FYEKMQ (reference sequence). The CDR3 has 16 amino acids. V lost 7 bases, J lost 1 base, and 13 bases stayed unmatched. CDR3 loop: CASTSLGGGPSYEQYF. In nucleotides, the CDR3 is TGTGCCAGCACCTCTTTGGGGGGAGGGCCTTCCTACGAGCAGTACTTC.

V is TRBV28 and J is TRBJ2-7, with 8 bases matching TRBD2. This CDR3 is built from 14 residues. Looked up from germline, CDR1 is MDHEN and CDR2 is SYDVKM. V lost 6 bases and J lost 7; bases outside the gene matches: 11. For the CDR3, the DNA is TGTGCCAGCAGCCCCGGGGGGGGGCTGGGGGAGCAGTACTTC. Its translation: CASSPGGGLGEQYF.

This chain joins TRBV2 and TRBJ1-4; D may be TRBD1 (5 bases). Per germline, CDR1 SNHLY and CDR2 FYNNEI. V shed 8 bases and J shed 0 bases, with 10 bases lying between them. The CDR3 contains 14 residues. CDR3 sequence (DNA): TGTGCCAGCCGGCGGGGGGCAACTAATGAAAAACTGTTTTTT. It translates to CASRRGATNEKLFF. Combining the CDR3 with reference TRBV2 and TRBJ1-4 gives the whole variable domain EPEVTQTPSHQVTQMGQEVILRCVPISNHLYFYWYRQILGQKVEFLVSFYNNEISEKSEIFDDQFSVERPDGSNFTLKIRSTKLEDSAMYFCASRRGATNEKLFFGSGTQLSVL.

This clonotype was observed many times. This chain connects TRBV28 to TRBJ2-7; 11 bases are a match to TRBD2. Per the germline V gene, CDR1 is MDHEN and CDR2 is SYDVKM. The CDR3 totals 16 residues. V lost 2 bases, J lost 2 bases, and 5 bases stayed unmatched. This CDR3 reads CASSLEGTSGTYEQYF. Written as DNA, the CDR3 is TGTGCCAGCAGTTTAGAAGGGACTAGCGGCACCTACGAGCAGTACTTC.

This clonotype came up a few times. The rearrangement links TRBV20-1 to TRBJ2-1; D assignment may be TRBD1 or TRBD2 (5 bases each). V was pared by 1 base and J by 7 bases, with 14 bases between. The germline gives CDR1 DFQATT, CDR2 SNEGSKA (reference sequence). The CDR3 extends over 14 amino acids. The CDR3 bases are TGCAGTGCTAGAGGGGGGACCGCGTCAAATGAGCAGTTCTTC. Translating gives CSARGGTASNEQFF.

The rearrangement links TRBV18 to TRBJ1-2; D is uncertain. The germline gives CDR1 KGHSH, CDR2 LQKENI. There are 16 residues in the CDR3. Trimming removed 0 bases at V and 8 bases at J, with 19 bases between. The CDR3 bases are TGTGCCAGCTCACCACCGTCGATGATCCATCACATGGGCTACACCTTC. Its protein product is CASSPPSMIHHMGYTF.

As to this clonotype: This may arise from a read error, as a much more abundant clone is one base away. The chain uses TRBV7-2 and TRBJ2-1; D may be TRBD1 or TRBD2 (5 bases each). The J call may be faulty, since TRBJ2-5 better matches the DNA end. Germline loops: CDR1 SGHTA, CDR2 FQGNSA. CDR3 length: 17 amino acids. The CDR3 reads CASSLVFYGAHQETQYF. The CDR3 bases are TGTGCCAGCAGCTTAGTCTTTTACGGGGCACACCAAGAGACCCAGTACTTC.

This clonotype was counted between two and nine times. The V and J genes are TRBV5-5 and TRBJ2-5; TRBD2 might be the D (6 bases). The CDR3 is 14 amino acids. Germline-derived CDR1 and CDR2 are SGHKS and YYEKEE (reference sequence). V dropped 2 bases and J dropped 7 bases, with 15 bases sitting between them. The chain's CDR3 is CASSFVAARGTQYF. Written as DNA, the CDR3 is TGTGCCAGCAGCTTTGTGGCAGCGCGGGGGACCCAGTACTTC.

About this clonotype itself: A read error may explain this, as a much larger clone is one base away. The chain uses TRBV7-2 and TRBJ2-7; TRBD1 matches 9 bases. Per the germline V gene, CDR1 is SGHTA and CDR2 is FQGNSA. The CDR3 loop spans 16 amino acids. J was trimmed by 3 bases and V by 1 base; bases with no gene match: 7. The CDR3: CASSLVVGQGGYEQYF. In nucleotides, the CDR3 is TGTGCCAGCAGCTTAGTAGTGGGACAGGGTGGCTACGAGCAGTACTTC.

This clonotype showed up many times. The CDR3 nucleotides read TGTGCCAGCAGTGAGTGGGACGGGCTGTACCAAGAGACCCAGTACTTC. Translation: CASSEWDGLYQETQYF. The chain carries TRBV6-1 and TRBJ2-5; D is possibly TRBD1 or TRBD2 (5 bases each). Germline CDR1 MNHNS, CDR2 SASEGT. The CDR3 contains 16 residues. V lost 3 bases to trimming and J lost 0 bases, with 14 bases between them.

The chain's CDR3 is CASSLSDRASGNTIYF. CDR3 nucleotides: TGCGCCAGCAGCTTATCGGACAGGGCCTCTGGAAACACCATATATTTT. The rearrangement links TRBV5-1 to TRBJ1-3, with 8 bases matching TRBD1. CDR1 is SGHRS and CDR2 is YFSETQ in the germline V gene. J lost 0 bases, V lost 2 bases, and 4 bases had no gene match. The CDR3 runs to 16 residues.

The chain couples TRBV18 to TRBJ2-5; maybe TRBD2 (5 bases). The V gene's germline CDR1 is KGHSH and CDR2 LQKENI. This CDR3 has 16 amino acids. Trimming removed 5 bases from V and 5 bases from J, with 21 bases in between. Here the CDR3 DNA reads TGTGCCAGCTCATCGCTGCCGGGAAAAAAACAGGAGACCCAGTACTTC. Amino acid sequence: CASSSLPGKKQETQYF.

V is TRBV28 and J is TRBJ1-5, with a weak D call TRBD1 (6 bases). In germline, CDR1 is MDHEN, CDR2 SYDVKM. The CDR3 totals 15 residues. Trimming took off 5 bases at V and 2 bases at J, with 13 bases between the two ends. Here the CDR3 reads CASSPYRTGNQPQHF. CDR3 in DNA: TGTGCCAGCAGTCCCTACAGGACAGGCAATCAGCCCCAGCATTTT.